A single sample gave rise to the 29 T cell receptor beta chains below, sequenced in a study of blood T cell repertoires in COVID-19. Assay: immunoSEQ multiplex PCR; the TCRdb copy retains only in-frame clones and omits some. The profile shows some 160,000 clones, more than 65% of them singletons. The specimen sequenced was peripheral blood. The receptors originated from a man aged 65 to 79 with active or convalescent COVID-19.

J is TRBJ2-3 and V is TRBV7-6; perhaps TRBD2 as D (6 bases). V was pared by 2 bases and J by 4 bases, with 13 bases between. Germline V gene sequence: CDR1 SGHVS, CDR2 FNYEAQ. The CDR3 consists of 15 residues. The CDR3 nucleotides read TGTGCCAGCAGCTTATTAGGGTGGGGGGCAGATACGCAGTATTTT. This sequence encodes CASSLLGWGADTQYF. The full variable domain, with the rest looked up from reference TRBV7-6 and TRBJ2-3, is GAGVSQSPRYKVTKRGQDVALRCDPISGHVSLYWYRQALGQGPEFLTYFNYEAQQDKSGLPNDRFSAERPEGSISTLTIQRTEQRDSAMYRCASSLLGWGADTQYFGPGTRLTVL.

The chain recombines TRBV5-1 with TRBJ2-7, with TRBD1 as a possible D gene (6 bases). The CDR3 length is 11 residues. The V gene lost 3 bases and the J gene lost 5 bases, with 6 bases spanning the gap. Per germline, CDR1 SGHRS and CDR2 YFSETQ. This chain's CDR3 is CASSYRDEQYF. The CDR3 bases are TGCGCCAGCAGCTACAGGGACGAGCAGTACTTC. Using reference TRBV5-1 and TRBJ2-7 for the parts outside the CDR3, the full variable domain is KAGVTQTPRYLIKTRGQQVTLSCSPISGHRSVSWYQQTPGQGLQFLFEYFSETQRNKGNFPGRFSGRQFSNSRSEMNVSTLELGDSALYLCASSYRDEQYFGPGTRLTVT.

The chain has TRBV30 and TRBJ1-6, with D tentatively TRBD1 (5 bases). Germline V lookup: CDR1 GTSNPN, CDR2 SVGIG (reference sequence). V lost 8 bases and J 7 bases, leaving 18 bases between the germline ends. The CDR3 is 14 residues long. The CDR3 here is CARRDGGVNSPLHF. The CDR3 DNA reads TGTGCCCGAAGGGACGGGGGAGTCAATTCACCCCTCCACTTT.

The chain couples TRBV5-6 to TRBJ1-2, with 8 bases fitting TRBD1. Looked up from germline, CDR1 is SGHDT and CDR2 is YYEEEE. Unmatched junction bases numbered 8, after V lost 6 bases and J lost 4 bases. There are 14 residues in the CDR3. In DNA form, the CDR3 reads TGTGCCAGCACCCTGACAGGGGAGAGCTATGGCTACACCTTC. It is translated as CASTLTGESYGYTF.

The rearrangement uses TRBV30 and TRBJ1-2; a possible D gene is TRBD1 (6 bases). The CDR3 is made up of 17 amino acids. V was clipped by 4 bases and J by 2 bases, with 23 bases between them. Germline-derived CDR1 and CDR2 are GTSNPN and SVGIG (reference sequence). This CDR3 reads CAWTHRVVLGRNYGYTF. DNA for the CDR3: TGTGCCTGGACTCACAGGGTTGTACTGGGGAGAAACTATGGCTACACCTTC.

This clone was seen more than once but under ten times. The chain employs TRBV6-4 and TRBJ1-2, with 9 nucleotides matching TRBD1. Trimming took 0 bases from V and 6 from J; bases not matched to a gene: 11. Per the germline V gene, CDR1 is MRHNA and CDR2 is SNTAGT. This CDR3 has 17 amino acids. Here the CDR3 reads CASSDSIGTGNKNGYTF. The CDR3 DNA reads TGTGCCAGCAGTGACTCGATCGGGACAGGGAATAAGAATGGCTACACCTTC.

CDR3 sequence (DNA): TGTGCCATCAGGGGGGACAGCCTTAATGAGCAGTTCTTC. Translation: CAIRGDSLNEQFF. V gene TRBV10-3 combines with J gene TRBJ2-1; 7 bases match TRBD1. Germline V gives CDR1 ENHRY, CDR2 SYGVKD. The CDR3 loop spans 13 amino acids. V shed 6 bases and J 7 bases; nucleotides not matched to a gene: 6.

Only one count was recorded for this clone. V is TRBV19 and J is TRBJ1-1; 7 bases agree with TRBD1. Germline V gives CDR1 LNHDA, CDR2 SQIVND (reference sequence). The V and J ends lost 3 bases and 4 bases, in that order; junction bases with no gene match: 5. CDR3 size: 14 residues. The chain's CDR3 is CASSIKGATTEAFF. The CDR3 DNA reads TGTGCCAGTAGTATCAAGGGGGCTACCACTGAAGCTTTCTTT.

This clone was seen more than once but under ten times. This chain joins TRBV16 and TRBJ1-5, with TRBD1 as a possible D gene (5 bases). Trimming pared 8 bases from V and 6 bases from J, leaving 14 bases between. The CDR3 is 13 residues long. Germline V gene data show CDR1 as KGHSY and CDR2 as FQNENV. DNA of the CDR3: TGTGCCAGCCACGGCGGGGGAGGTCAGCCCCAGCATTTT. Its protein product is CASHGGGGQPQHF.

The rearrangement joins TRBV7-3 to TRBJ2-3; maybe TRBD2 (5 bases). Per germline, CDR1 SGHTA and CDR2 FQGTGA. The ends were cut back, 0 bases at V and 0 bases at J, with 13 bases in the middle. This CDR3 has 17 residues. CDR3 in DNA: TGTGCCAGCAGCTTAACGCTGGGGAGTCCTAGCACAGATACGCAGTATTTT. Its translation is CASSLTLGSPSTDTQYF.

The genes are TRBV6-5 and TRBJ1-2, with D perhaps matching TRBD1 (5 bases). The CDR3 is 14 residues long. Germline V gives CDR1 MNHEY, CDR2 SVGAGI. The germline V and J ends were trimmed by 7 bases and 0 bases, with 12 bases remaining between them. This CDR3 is CASTPGRANYGYTF. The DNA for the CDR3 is TGTGCCAGCACCCCAGGGAGGGCTAACTATGGCTACACCTTC.

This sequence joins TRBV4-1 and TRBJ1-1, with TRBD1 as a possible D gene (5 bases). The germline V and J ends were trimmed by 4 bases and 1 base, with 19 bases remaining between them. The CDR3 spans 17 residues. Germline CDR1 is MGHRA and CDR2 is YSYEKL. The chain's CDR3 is CASSPRHRPLGNTEAFF. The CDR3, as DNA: TGCGCCAGCAGCCCACGCCACAGGCCCTTGGGGAACACTGAAGCTTTCTTT.

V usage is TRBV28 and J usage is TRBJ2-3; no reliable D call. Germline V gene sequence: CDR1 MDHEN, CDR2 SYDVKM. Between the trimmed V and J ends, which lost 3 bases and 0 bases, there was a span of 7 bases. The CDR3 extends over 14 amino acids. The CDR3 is CASSFGGSTDTQYF. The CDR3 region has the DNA TGTGCCAGCAGTTTCGGCGGAAGCACAGATACGCAGTATTTT.

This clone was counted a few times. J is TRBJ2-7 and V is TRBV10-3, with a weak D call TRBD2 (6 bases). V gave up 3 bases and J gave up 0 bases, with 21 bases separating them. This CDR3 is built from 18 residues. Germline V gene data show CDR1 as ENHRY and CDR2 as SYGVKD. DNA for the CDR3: TGTGCCATCAGTGACCCGGGGGAGTTGCGGGGTAGCTCCTACGAGCAGTACTTC. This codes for CAISDPGELRGSSYEQYF.

The chain's CDR3 is CATKDGTGRNTGELFF. The CDR3 DNA reads TGTGCCACCAAGGACGGGACAGGGCGGAACACCGGGGAGCTGTTTTTT. This sequence joins TRBV24-1 and TRBJ2-2, with 9 bases fitting TRBD1. The ends lost 8 bases at V and 1 base at J; junction bases unmatched: 7. Germline CDR1 KGHDR, CDR2 SFDVKD. The CDR3 contains 16 residues.

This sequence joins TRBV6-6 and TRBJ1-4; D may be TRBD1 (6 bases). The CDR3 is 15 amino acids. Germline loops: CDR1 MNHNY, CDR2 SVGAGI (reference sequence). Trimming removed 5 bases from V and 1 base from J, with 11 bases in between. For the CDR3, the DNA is TGTGCCAGCAGTCCCCCGACAGGAACTAATGAAAAACTGTTTTTT. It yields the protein CASSPPTGTNEKLFF.

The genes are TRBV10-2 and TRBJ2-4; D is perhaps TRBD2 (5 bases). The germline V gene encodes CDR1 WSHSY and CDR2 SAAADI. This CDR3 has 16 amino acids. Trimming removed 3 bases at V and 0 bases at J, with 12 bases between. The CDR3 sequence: CASSDLGVLAKNIQYF. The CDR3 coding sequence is TGCGCCAGCAGTGACCTCGGGGTTCTAGCCAAAAACATTCAGTACTTC.

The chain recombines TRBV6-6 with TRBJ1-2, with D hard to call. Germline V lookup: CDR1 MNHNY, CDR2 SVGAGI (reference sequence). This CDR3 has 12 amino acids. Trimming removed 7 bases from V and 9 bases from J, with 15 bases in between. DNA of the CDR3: TGTGCCAGCACCCCAGGTCAGGTTCGCTACACCTTC. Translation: CASTPGQVRYTF.

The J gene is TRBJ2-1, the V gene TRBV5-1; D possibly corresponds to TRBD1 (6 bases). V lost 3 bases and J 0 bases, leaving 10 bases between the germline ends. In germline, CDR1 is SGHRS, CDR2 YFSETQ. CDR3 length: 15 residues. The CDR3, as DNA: TGCGCCAGCAGCTGGGACATGAGCTCCTACAATGAGCAGTTCTTC. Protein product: CASSWDMSSYNEQFF.

Written as DNA, the CDR3 is TGTGCCAGCAGTTTAGTCAGATCTAACTATGGCTACACCTTC. It yields the protein CASSLVRSNYGYTF. This rearrangement joins TRBV27 to TRBJ1-2; D is uncertain. The germline gives CDR1 MNHEY, CDR2 SMNVEV (reference sequence). Trimming left V 2 bases short and J 0 bases short, with 7 bases between. The CDR3 runs 14 residues.

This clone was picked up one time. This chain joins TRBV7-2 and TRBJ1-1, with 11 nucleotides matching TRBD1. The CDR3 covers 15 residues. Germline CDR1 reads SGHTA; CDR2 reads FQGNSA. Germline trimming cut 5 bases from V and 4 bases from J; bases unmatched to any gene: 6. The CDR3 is CASSPGTGGSTEAFF. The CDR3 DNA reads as TGTGCCAGCAGCCCCGGGACAGGGGGAAGCACTGAAGCTTTCTTT.

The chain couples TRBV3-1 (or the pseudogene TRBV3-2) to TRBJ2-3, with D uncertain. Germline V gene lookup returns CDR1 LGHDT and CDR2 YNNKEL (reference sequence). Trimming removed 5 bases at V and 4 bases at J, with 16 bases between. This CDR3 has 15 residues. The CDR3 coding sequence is TGTGCCAGCAGCGTGAGTTGGGCAGGTCCAGATACGCAGTATTTT. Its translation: CASSVSWAGPDTQYF.

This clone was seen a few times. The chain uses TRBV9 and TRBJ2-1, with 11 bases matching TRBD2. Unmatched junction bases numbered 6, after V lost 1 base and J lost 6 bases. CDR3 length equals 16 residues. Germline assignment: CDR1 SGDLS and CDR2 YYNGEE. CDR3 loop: CASSVTPGTSGNEQFF. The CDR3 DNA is TGTGCCAGCAGCGTAACCCCAGGGACTAGCGGCAATGAGCAGTTCTTC.

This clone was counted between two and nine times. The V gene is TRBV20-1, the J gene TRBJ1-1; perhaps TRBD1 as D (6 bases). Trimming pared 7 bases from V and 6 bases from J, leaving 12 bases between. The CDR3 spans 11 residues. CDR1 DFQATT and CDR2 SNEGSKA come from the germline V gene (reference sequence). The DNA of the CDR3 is TGCAGTGTCCCAAGGACAGCTGAAGCTTTCTTT. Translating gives CSVPRTAEAFF.

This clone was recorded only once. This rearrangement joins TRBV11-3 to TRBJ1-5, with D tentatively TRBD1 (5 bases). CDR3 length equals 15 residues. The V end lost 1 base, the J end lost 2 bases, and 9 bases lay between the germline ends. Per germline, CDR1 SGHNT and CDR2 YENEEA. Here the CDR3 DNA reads TGTGCCAGCAGCTTAGGGGGGGAGGGCAATCAGCCCCAGCATTTT. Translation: CASSLGGEGNQPQHF.

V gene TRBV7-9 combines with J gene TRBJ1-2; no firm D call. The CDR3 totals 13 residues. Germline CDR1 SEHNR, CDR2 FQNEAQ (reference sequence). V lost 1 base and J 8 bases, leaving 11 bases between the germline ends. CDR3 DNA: TGTGCCAGCAGCTTAGAATCGGGGTTCGGCTACACCTTC. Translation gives CASSLESGFGYTF.

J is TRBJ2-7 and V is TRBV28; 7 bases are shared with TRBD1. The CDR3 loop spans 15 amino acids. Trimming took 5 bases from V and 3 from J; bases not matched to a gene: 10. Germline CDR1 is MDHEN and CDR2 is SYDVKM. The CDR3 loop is CASSVAGTVDYEQYF. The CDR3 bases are TGTGCCAGCAGTGTGGCCGGGACAGTCGACTACGAGCAGTACTTC.

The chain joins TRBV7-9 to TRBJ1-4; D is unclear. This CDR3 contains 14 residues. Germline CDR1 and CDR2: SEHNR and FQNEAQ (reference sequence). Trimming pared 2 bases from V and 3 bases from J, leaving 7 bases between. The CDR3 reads CASSLRSPNEKLFF. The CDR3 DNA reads TGTGCCAGCAGCTTACGCAGTCCTAATGAAAAACTGTTTTTT.

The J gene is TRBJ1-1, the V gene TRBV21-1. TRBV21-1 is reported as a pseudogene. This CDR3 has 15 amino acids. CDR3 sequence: CASSSGGGPDTEAFF. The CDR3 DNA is TGTGCCAGCAGCTCCGGGGGGGGGCCGGACACTGAAGCTTTCTTT.